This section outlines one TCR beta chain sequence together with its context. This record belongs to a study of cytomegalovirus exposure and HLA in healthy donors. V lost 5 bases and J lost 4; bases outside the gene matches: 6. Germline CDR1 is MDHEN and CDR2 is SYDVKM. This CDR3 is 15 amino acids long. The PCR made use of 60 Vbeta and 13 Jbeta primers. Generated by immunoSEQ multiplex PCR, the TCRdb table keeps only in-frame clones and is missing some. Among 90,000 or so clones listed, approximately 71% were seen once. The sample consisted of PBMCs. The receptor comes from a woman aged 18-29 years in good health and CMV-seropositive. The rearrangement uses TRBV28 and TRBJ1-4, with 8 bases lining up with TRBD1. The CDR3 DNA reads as TGTGCCAGCAGTCCCGACAGGGGTCTTAATGAAAAACTGTTTTTT. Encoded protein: CASSPDRGLNEKLFF.